The T cell receptor (beta chain) described here comes from a study of PD-1 blockade in classical Hodgkin lymphoma. This clone was observed a few times. As yet, its antigen is unknown. Following autologous stem cell transplantation, relapse occurred in every patient, and exposure to brentuximab vedotin varied. Notes on the study in general: It was reported that newly diagnosed patients had less baseline TCR diversity than healthy donors.

Method: immunoSEQ multiplex PCR; TCRdb's copy keeps in-frame clones and lacks some. The repertoire has around 41,000 clones, around 72% of them found once; the top ten carry 2.5% to 3.5%. CDR3 length: 12 amino acids. Trimming stripped 5 bases from V and 3 bases from J, with 8 bases between. Germline loops: CDR1 SNHLY, CDR2 FYNNEI. The origin of this receptor is a human donor with classical Hodgkin lymphoma. This sample comprised peripheral blood mononuclear cells (PBMCs), obtained before the second cycle of nivolumab. The chain carries TRBV2 and TRBJ2-7; D is perhaps TRBD1 (5 bases). CDR3 residues: CASSPGIYEQYF. The CDR3 region has the DNA TGTGCCAGCAGTCCAGGGATCTACGAGCAGTACTTC. The whole variable domain, remainder taken from reference TRBV2 and TRBJ2-7, is EPEVTQTPSHQVTQMGQEVILRCVPISNHLYFYWYRQILGQKVEFLVSFYNNEISEKSEIFDDQFSVERPDGSNFTLKIRSTKLEDSAMYFCASSPGIYEQYFGPGTRLTVT.